This T cell receptor (beta chain) was captured in a study of cytomegalovirus exposure and HLA in healthy donors. CDR3 length: 16 residues. CDR1 and CDR2 from the germline V gene are SGDLS and YYNGEE. V lost 0 bases, J lost 2 bases, and 13 bases lay in between. With 60 Vbeta and 13 Jbeta primers, the PCR was carried out. Measured with immunoSEQ multiplex PCR; TCRdb has only the in-frame clones, and not every one. The sample yields about 150,000 clones, approximately 78% seen once. The TCR comes from a woman aged 40-49 years in good health and CMV-seropositive. J is TRBJ2-3 and V is TRBV9; possible D gene TRBD2, 6 bases. The sequencing input was PBMCs. The CDR3 region is CASSVGFSGLTDTQYF. The CDR3, as DNA: TGTGCCAGCAGCGTAGGGTTTAGCGGACTCACAGATACGCAGTATTTT.